This TCR beta chain was identified during a study of cytomegalovirus exposure and HLA in healthy donors. About the research overall: As an earlier analysis found, about 179 million T cells yielded over 95 million unique TCR beta sequences.

A multiplex PCR was run with 60 Vbeta primers and 13 Jbeta primers. Using immunoSEQ multiplex PCR, the repertoire was profiled, and TCRdb retains in-frame clones only, with some absent. Of approximately 150,000 clones in the sample, 60% to 80% were seen once. CDR1 SQVTM and CDR2 ANQGSEA come from the germline V gene. With V trimmed by 2 bases and J by 3 bases, 7 bases remained unmatched. The CDR3 extends over 15 amino acids. The origin of this receptor is a woman between 35 and 50 years old in good health and CMV-seronegative. The sample comprised PBMCs. The chain couples TRBV29-1 to TRBJ2-1; TRBD2 agrees at 7 bases. CDR3 loop: CSVESVLAVYNEQFF. In DNA form, the CDR3 reads TGCAGCGTTGAATCGGTTCTAGCGGTCTACAATGAGCAGTTCTTC.